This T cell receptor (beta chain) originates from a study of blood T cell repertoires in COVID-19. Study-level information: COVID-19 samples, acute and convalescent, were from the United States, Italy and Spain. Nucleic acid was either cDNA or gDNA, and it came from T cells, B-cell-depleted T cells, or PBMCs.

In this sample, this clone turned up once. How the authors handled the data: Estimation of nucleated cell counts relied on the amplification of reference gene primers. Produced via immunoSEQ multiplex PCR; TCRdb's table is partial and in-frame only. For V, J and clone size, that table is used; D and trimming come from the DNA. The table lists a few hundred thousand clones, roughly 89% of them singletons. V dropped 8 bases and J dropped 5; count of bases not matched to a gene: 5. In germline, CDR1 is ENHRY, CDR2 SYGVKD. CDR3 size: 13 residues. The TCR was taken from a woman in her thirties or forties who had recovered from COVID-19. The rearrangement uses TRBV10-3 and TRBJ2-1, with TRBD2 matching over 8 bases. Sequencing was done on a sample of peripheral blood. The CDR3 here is CAIGSGEHNEQFF. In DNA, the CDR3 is TGTGCCATCGGTAGCGGGGAGCACAATGAGCAGTTCTTC.